This T cell receptor (beta chain) was identified in a study of cytomegalovirus exposure and HLA in healthy donors. Overall study results and limits: TRBV6-2, TRBV6-3 and some other V segments were excluded as indistinguishable.

About this clone itself: Its antigen remains unknown.

It was with 60 Vbeta and 13 Jbeta primers that the PCR ran. Authors' data handling: Unique TCR beta chains numbered approximately 76 million in a later analysis, with roughly 11 million shared. The method was immunoSEQ multiplex PCR; TCRdb's version includes in-frame clones alone and lacks a portion of them. V, J and clone size derive from that table, while D and trimming were established from the DNA sequence. This sample has about 150,000 clones, with under 90% found just once. The CDR3 spans 17 residues. The J segment lost 7 bases and the V segment lost 2 bases, leaving 11 bases of the junction unmatched. Per germline, CDR1 MGHRA and CDR2 YSYEKL.

This sequence joins TRBV4-1 and TRBJ2-1; 10 nucleotides line up with TRBD1. Sequencing input: PBMCs. The TCR originated in a man aged 18 to 29 in good health and CMV-seronegative. The CDR3 spells CASSQPLSGQGRNEQFF. CDR3 nucleotides: TGCGCCAGCAGCCAACCCCTCTCGGGACAGGGGAGGAATGAGCAGTTCTTC.